This entry concerns a single T cell receptor (beta chain). What it recognizes is unknown. These donors counted as nominally healthy when sampled, but unrecorded immune exposures were likely. This entry comes from a study of cytomegalovirus exposure and HLA in healthy donors. This CDR3 has 11 residues. Trimming stripped 4 bases from V and 0 bases from J, with 4 bases between. Per germline, CDR1 DFQATT and CDR2 SNEGSKA (reference sequence). Study conclusions and caveats: Earlier analysis looked at TCR beta V segments, and most were productive about 87% or about 30% of the time. It emerged from a later analysis that several of the most significant clusters appeared to be linked to common viral pathogens.

The PCR used 60 Vbeta and 13 Jbeta primers. Sequencing was performed with immunoSEQ multiplex PCR; in TCRdb, only in-frame clones are kept and a portion is missing. The sample contains roughly 180,000 clones, approximately 80% of which appear only once. J is TRBJ2-7 and V is TRBV20-1; the D is unclear. Sequenced: PBMCs. The clonotype comes from a male donor in good health and CMV-seronegative. The CDR3: CSATLSYEQYF. The CDR3 nucleotides read TGCAGTGCTACACTCTCCTACGAGCAGTACTTC.